The entry that follows covers one TCR beta chain sequence. Its matching antigen is unknown. Germline assignment: CDR1 SGHVS and CDR2 FNYEAQ. Trimming left V 5 bases short and J 0 bases short, with 17 bases between. The CDR3 contains 16 residues. Amplification used 60 Vbeta primers and 13 Jbeta primers. Using immunoSEQ multiplex PCR, the repertoire was profiled, and TCRdb retains in-frame clones only, with some absent. The profile covers over 120,000 clones, with under 90% appearing a single time and just over 4.5% taken by the ten largest. The sample comes from a study of cytomegalovirus exposure and HLA in healthy donors. Findings and limits, study-wide: The authors enumerated 150 to 200 TCR beta chains as linked to cytomegalovirus.

The TCR sequence derives from a man aged 40-49 years in good health and CMV-seronegative. The specimen sequenced was PBMCs. The rearrangement joins TRBV7-6 to TRBJ2-7, with D possibly TRBD1 on 6 matching bases. The CDR3 coding sequence is TGTGCCAGCAGCCCCCGGGCAGGGACAAGCTCCTACGAGCAGTACTTC. Residues: CASSPRAGTSSYEQYF.